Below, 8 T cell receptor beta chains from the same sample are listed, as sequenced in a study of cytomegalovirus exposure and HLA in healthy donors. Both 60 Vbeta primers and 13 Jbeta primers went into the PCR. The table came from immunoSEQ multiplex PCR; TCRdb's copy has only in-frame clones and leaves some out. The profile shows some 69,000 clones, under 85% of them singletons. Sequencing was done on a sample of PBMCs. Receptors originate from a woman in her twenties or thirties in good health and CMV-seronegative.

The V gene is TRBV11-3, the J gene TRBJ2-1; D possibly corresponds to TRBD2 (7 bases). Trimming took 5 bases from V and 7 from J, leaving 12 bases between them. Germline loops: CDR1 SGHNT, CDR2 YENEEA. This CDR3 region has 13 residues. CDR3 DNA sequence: TGTGCCAGCAGCGGGGGGGCCGGGAATGAGCAGTTCTTC. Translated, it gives CASSGGAGNEQFF.

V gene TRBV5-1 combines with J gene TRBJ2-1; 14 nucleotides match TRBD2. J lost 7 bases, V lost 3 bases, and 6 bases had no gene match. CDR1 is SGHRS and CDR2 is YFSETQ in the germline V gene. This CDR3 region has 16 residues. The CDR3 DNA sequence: TGCGCCAGCAGCTCGCAGGGACTAGCGGGAGAGAATGAGCAGTTCTTC. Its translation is CASSSQGLAGENEQFF. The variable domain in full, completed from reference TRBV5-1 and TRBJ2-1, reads KAGVTQTPRYLIKTRGQQVTLSCSPISGHRSVSWYQQTPGQGLQFLFEYFSETQRNKGNFPGRFSGRQFSNSRSEMNVSTLELGDSALYLCASSSQGLAGENEQFFGPGTRLTVL.

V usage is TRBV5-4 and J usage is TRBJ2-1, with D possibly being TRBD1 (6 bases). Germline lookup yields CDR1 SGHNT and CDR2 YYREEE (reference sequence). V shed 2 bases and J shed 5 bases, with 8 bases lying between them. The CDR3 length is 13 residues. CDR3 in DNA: TGTGCCAGCAGCTTCCGGGACAACAATGAGCAGTTCTTC. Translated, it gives CASSFRDNNEQFF.

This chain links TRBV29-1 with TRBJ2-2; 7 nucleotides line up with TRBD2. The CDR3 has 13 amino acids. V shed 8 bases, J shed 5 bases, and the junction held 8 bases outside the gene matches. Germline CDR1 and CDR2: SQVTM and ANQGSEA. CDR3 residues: CSPRWGGTGELFF. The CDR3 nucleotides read TGCAGCCCTAGGTGGGGGGGAACCGGGGAGCTGTTTTTT.

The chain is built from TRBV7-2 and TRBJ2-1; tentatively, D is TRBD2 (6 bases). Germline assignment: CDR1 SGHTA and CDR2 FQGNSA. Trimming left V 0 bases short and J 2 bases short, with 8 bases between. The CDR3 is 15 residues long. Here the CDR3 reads CASSLAAGPYNEQFF. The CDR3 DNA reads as TGTGCCAGCAGCTTAGCGGCGGGGCCCTACAATGAGCAGTTCTTC.

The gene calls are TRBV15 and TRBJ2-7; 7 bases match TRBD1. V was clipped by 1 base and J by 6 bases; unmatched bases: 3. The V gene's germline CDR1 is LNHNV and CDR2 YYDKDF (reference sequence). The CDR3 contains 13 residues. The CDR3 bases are TGTGCCACCAGCAGAGGGTCAGGGGGCGAGCAGTACTTC. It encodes CATSRGSGGEQYF.

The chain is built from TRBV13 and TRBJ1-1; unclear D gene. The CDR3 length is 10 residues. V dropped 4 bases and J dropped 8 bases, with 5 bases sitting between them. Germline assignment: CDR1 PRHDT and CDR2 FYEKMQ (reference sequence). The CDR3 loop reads CASSYGEAFF. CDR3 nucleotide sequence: TGTGCCAGCAGCTACGGGGAAGCTTTCTTT.

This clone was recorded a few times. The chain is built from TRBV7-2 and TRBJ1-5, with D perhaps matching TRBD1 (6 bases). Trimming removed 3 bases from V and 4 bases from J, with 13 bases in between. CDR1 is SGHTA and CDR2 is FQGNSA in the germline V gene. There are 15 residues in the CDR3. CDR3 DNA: TGTGCCAGCAGCTTTGGGCAGGGGTCAAATCAGCCCCAGCATTTT. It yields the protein CASSFGQGSNQPQHF.